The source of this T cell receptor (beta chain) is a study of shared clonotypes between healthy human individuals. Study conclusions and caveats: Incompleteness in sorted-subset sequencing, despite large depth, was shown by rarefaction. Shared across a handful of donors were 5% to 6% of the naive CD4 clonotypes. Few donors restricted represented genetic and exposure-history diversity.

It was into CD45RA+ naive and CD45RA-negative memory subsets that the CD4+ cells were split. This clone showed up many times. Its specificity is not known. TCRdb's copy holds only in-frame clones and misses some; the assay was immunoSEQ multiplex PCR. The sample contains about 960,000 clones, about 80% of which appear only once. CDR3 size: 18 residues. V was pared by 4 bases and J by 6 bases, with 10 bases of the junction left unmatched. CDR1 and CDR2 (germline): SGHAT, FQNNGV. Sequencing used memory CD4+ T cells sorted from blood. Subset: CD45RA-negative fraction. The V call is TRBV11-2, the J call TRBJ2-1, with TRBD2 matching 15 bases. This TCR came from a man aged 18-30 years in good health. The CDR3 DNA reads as TGTGCCAGCAGCTCCTCGGGACTAGCGGGAGGATACCCCAATGAGCAGTTCTTC. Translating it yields CASSSSGLAGGYPNEQFF. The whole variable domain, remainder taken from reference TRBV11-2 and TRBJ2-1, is EAGVAQSPRYKIIEKRQSVAFWCNPISGHATLYWYQQILGQGPKLLIQFQNNGVVDDSQLPKDRFSAERLKGVDSTLKIQPAKLEDSAVYLCASSSSGLAGGYPNEQFFGPGTRLTVL.